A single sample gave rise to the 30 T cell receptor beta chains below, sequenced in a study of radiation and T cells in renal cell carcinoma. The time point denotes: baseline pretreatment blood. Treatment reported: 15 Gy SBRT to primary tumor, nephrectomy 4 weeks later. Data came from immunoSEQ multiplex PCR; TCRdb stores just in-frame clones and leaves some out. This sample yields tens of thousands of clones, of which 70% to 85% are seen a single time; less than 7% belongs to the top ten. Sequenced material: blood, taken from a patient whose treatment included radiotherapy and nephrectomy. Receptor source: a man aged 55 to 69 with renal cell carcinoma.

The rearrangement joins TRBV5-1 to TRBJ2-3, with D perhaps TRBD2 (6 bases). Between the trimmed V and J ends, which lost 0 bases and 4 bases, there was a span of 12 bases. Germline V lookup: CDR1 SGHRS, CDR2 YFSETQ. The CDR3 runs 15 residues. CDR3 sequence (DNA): TGCGCCAGCAGCTTGGGTTCGGGAGTTCCAGATACGCAGTATTTT. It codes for CASSLGSGVPDTQYF.

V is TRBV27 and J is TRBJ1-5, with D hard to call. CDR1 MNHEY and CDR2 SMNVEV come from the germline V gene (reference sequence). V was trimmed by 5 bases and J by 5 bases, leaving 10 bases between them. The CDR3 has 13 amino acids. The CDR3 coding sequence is TGTGCCAGCAGTCGCACGAGTGATCAGCCCCAGCATTTT. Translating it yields CASSRTSDQPQHF.

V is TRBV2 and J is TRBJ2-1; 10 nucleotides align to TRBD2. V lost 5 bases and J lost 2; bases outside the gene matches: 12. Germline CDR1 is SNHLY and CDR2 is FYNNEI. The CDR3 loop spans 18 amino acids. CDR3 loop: CASSTPSGSYFTYNEQFF. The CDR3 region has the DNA TGTGCCAGCAGTACCCCTAGCGGGAGTTACTTTACCTACAATGAGCAGTTCTTC.

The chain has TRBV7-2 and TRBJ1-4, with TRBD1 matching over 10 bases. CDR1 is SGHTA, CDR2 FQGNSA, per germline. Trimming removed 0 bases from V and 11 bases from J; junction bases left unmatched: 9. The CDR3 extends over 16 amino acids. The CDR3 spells CASSLAYRTGGNKLFF. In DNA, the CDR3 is TGTGCCAGCAGCTTAGCGTACCGGACAGGGGGGAATAAACTGTTTTTT.

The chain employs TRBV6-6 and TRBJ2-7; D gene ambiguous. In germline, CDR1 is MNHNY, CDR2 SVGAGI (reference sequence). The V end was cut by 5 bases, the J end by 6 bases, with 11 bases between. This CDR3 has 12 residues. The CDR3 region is CASSPWTGEQYF. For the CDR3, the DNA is TGTGCCAGCAGTCCCTGGACGGGCGAGCAGTACTTC.

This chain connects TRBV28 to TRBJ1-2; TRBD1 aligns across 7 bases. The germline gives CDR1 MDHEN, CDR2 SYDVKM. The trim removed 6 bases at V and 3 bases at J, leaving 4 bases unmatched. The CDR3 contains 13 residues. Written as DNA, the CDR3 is TGTGCCAGCAGCAATACAGGGGACTATGGCTACACCTTC. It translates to CASSNTGDYGYTF.

The CDR3 sequence is CAWSGTTQETQYF. The CDR3 nucleotides read TGTGCCTGGTCCGGGACTACCCAAGAGACCCAGTACTTC. The chain links TRBV30 to TRBJ2-5; 7 bases align to TRBD2. The J segment lost 1 base and the V segment lost 5 bases, leaving 4 bases of the junction unmatched. CDR1 is GTSNPN and CDR2 is SVGIG in the germline V gene (reference sequence). This CDR3 is 13 amino acids long.

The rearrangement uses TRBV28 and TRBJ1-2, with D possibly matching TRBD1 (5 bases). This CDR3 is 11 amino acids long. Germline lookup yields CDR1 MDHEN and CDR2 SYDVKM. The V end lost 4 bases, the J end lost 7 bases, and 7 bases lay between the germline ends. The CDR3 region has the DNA TGTGCCAGCAGTTCGAGGGGTGGCTACACCTTC. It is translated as CASSSRGGYTF.

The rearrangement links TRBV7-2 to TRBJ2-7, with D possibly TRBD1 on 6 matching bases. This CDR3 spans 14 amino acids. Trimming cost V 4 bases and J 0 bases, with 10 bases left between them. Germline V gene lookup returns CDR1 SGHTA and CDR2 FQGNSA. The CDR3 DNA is TGTGCCAGCAGCTCGAACAGGGCCTCCTACGAGCAGTACTTC. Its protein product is CASSSNRASYEQYF.

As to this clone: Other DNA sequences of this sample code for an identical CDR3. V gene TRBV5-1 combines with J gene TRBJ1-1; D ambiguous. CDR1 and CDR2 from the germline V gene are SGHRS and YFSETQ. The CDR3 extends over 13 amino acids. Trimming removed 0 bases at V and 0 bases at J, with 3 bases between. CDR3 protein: CASSLEVNTEAFF. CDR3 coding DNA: TGCGCCAGCAGCTTGGAAGTGAACACTGAAGCTTTCTTT.

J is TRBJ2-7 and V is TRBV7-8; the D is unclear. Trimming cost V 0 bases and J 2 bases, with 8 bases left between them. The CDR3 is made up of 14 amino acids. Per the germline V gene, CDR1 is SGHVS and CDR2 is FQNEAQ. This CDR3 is CASSLAGLTYEQYF. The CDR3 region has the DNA TGTGCCAGCAGCTTAGCCGGGCTAACCTACGAGCAGTACTTC.

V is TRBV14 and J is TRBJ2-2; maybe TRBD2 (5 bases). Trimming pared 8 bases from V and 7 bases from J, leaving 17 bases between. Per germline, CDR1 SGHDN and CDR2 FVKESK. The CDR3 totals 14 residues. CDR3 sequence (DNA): TGTGCCAGCCAAGCGGCGTCTTTATACGGGGAGCTGTTTTTT. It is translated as CASQAASLYGELFF.

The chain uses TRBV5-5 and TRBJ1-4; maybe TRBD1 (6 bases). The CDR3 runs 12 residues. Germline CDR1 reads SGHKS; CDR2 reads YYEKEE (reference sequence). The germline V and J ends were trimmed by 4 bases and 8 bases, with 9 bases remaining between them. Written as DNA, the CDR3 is TGTGCCAGCAGCGGACAGTTCGAAAAACTGTTTTTT. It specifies CASSGQFEKLFF. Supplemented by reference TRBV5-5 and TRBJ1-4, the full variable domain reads DAGVTQSPTHLIKTRGQQVTLRCSPISGHKSVSWYQQVLGQGPQFIFQYYEKEERGRGNFPDRFSARQFPNYSSELNVNALLLGDSALYLCASSGQFEKLFFGSGTQLSVL.

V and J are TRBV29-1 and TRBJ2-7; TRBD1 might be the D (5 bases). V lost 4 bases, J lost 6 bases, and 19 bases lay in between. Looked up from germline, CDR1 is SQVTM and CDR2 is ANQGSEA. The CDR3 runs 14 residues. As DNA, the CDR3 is TGCAGCGTTGTCCCGGCAGGGCAGTCCGGCGAGCAGTACTTC. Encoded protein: CSVVPAGQSGEQYF.

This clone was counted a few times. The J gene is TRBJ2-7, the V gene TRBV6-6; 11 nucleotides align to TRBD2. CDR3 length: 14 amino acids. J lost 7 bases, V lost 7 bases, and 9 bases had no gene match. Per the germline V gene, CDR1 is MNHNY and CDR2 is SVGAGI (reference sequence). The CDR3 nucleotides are TGTGCCAGCACCCAACTAGCGGGAGTTGGGGAGCAGTACTTC. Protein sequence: CASTQLAGVGEQYF.

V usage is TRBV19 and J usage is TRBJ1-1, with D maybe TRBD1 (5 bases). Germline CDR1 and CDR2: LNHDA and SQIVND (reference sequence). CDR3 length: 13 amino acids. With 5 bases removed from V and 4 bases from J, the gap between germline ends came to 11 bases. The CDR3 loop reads CASSPQGPTEAFF. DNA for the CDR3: TGTGCCAGTAGTCCCCAGGGTCCCACTGAAGCTTTCTTT.

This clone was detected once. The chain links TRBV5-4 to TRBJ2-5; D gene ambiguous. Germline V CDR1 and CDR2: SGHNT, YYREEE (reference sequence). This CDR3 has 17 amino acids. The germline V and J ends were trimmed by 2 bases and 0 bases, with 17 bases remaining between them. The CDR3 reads CASSFYRIGPYQETQYF. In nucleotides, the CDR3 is TGTGCCAGCAGCTTTTATCGGATTGGGCCCTACCAAGAGACCCAGTACTTC.

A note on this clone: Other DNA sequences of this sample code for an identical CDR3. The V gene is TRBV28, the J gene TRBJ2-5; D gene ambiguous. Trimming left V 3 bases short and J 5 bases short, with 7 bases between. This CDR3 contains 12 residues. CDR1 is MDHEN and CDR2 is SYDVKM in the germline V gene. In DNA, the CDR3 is TGTGCCAGCAGTTTTGGTAGTGAGACCCAGTACTTC. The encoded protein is CASSFGSETQYF.

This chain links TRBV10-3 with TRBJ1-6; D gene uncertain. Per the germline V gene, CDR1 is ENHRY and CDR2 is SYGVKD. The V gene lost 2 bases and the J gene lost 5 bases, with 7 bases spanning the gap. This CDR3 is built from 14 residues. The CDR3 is CAISENGDNSPLHF. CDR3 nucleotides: TGTGCCATCAGTGAGAATGGGGATAATTCACCCCTCCACTTT.

The CDR3 DNA sequence: TGCGCCAGCAGCCAAGATACAGGGGCGGGGGCCAACGTCCTGACTTTC. Translated, it gives CASSQDTGAGANVLTF. V usage is TRBV4-1 and J usage is TRBJ2-6; 7 bases match TRBD1. Germline V gene lookup returns CDR1 MGHRA and CDR2 YSYEKL. After removal of 0 bases from V and 4 bases from J, the junction contained 3 bases not matched to a gene. The CDR3 is 16 amino acids.

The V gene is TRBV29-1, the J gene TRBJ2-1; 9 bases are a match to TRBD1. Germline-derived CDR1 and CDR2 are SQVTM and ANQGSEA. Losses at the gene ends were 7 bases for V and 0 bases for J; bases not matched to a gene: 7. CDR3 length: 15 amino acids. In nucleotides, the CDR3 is TGCAGCGCTCGGACAGGGGTGAGCTCCTACAATGAGCAGTTCTTC. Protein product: CSARTGVSSYNEQFF.

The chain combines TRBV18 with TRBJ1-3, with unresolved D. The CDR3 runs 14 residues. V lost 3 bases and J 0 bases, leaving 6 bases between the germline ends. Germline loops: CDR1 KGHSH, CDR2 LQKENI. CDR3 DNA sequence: TGTGCCAGCTCACCCCCTACCTCTGGAAACACCATATATTTT. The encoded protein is CASSPPTSGNTIYF.

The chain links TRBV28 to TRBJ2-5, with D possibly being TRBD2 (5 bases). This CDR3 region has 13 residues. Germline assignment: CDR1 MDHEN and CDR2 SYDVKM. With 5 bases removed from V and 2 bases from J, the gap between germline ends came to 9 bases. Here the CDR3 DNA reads TGTGCCAGCAGTGGCTCGGGGCAAGAGACCCAGTACTTC. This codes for CASSGSGQETQYF.

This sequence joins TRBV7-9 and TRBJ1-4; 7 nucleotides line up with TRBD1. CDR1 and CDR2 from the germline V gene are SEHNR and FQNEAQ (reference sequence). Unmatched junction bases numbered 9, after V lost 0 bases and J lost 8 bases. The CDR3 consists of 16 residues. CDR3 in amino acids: CASSLARGTDEEKLFF. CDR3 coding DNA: TGTGCCAGCAGCTTAGCAAGAGGGACAGATGAGGAAAAACTGTTTTTT. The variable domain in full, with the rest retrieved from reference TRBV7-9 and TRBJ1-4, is DTGVSQNPRHKITKRGQNVTFRCDPISEHNRLYWYRQTLGQGPEFLTYFQNEAQLEKSRLLSDRFSAERPKGSFSTLEIQRTEQGDSAMYLCASSLARGTDEEKLFFGSGTQLSVL.

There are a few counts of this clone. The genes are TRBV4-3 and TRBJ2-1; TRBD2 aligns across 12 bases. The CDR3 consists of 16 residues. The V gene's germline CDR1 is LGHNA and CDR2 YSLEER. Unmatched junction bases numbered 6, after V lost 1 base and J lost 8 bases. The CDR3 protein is CASSQVLAGGGDEQFF. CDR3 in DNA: TGCGCCAGCAGCCAAGTTCTAGCGGGAGGGGGAGATGAGCAGTTCTTC.

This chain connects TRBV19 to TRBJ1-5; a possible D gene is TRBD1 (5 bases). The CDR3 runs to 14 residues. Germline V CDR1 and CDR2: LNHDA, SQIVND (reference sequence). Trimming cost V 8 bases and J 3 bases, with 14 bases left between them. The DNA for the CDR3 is TGTGCCAGTTCGGGACGTACTATCAATCAGCCCCAGCATTTT. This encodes CASSGRTINQPQHF.

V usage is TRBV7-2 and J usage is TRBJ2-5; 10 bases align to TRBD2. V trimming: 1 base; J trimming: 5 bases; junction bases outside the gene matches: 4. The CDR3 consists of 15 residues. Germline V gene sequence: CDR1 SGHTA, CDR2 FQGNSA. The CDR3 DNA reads TGTGCCAGCAGCTTAGGGGGACTAGCGATTGAGACCCAGTACTTC. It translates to CASSLGGLAIETQYF.

CDR3 loop: CASRSGGWNTEAFF. Written as DNA, the CDR3 is TGTGCCAGCAGATCAGGGGGCTGGAACACTGAAGCTTTCTTT. This chain uses TRBV27 with TRBJ1-1; 8 nucleotides align to TRBD1. This CDR3 region has 14 residues. V lost 6 bases to trimming and J lost 1 base; unmatched junction nucleotides: 4. Germline V gene lookup returns CDR1 MNHEY and CDR2 SMNVEV (reference sequence).

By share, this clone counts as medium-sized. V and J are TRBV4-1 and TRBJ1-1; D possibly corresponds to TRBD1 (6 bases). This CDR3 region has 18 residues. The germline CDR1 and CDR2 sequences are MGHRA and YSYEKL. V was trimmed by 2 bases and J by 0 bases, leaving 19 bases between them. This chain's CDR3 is CASSQRGSTGLMNTEAFF. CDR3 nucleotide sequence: TGCGCCAGCAGCCAACGGGGCTCGACAGGACTAATGAACACTGAAGCTTTCTTT.

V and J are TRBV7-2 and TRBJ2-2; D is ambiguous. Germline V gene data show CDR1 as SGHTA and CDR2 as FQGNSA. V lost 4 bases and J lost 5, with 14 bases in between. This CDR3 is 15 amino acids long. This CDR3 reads CASSSAGVMTGELFF. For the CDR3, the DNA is TGTGCCAGCAGCTCAGCTGGGGTAATGACCGGGGAGCTGTTTTTT.